This T cell receptor (beta chain) comes out of a study of human T cells and chemical hapten exposure. Study-wide findings and caveats: It should be noted that donors had alopecia, so their immune response may differ from healthy people's. Among TCRs, those above 1 in 1000 frequency were unaffected by DPC sensitization.

The germline CDR1 and CDR2 sequences are MNHEY and SVGEGT. Trimming stripped 6 bases from V and 3 bases from J, with 15 bases between. This CDR3 comprises 15 residues. Time point of the sample: pre-sensitization, week 0. Treatment described: therapeutic diphenylcyclopropenone sensitization with weekly scalp DPC. Details on this clonotype: Its antigen is undetermined.

TCRdb redid the calling of the RACE reads with MiXCR, one entry per CDR3 protein. The sample gives approximately 400,000 distinct CDR3 sequences, 5.1% of which show up once; about 2.5% is in the top ten. This clonotype was obtained from a woman between 45 and 65 years old with alopecia areata. Some clones in this sample may be carry-over from other donors' samples. The sample in question was whole blood, obtained in connection with sensitization to the hapten diphenylcyclopropenone (DPC). This chain connects TRBV6-2 or TRBV6-3 to TRBJ1-5; D not resolved. The CDR3 region is CASRRTSLTNQPQHF. In DNA, the CDR3 is TGTGCCAGCAGACGCACCTCACTTACCAATCAGCCCCAGCATTTT.